The entry that follows covers one TCR beta chain sequence. Its target antigen remains unknown. There are no base qualities to consult, and no much larger clone falls within one base. Counted from cysteine to phenylalanine, this CDR3 has 14 amino acids. Only the CDR3 DNA is retained, 42 bases long and in frame from the first base. CDR1 and CDR2 are read off the germline V gene as SGHVS and FQNEAQ. V trim: 9 bases; J trim: 2 bases; unmatched bases: 7. The sample comes from a study of cytomegalovirus exposure and HLA in healthy donors (dated by TCRdb to 2016 to 2017). About the study as a whole: An earlier analysis of some 600 of the donors reported about 260 Gb of sequence data and 117 million unique TCR beta sequences obtained from around 190 million T cells. Roughly 300 gigabases of sequencing data and about 92 million unique TCR sequences made up an early release that covered some 640 HLA-typed donors. Of the roughly 400 genotyped donors, roughly 80% fell in the genetic ancestry cluster associated with self-reported Caucasian donors. The study aimed to test whether signatures of past pathogen exposure could be identified by cataloging public T cell receptors. The study profiled the T cell repertoires of hundreds of subjects by immunosequencing and related them to cytomegalovirus serostatus. Besides the first cohort of some 670 subjects, a separate validation cohort made up of 120 different subjects was used. High-throughput TCR immunosequencing, statistical association of individual TCRs with disease status, and machine learning were combined to predict cytomegalovirus infection status. A later analysis re-analyzed previously published TCR beta repertoires from 666 donors and added high-resolution HLA genotyping to study TCR occurrence patterns. The later analysis used no new phenotypic data to find candidate immune exposures, relying instead on TCR beta sequences and their occurrence across donors. An earlier analysis of roughly 580 of the donors used high-throughput TCR beta sequencing to judge whether each TCR beta V gene segment behaved as functional or pseudogenic. Donor age, sex, ethnicity and CMV serostatus were collected together with the repertoire data. In a later genetic analysis, genome-wide SNP genotypes for about 65% of the roughly 700 donors were used, and that subset was treated as a discovery cohort. All discovery cohort repertoires had been generated on a single sequencing platform. Class I and class II HLA loci were covered by the typing at four-digit resolution. The number of donors typed differed by locus, with about 629-640 for A, B, C, DRB1 and DQB1, around 500 for DQA1, 600 to 610 for DPA1, and roughly 450 for DPB1. Because of strong linkage in the cohort, roughly five DR-DQ haplotypes were treated as single units for association and clustering. Among some 410 genotyped donors of the cohort, an average of approximately 240,000 unique TCR beta nucleotide sequences was sequenced per donor, of which about 20% were non-productive. Findings and caveats that apply to the study as a whole: According to the authors, the approach could potentially be generalized to other disease states and immunological phenotypes. Because some donors lacked HLA typing at each locus, the association tests relied only on the typed subset. Most CMV-associated TCR beta chains appeared to be HLA-restricted in a later analysis, and the HLA associations seemed to be driven largely by CMV exposure. In a later analysis, several top co-occurrence clusters were reported to appear linked to parvovirus B19, influenza, CMV and Epstein-Barr virus. When HLA alleles, especially DR and DQ, strongly co-occurred, TCR associations were difficult to assign to individual alleles. In this cohort, only TCR beta chains were sequenced, and detectable features were limited by the absence of alpha or paired-chain data. Across donors, most TCR sequences were observed very rarely, whereas some public TCRs were present in many individuals. The presence/absence analyses assumed that sequencing depth was roughly uniform across donors, and that assumption may not be true. The 87-base-pair reads could not distinguish some IMGT-functional V segments, including TRBV6-2 and TRBV6-3, so those segments were excluded. A further reported finding was that TCR beta sequences accurately predicted the HLA-A and HLA-B alleles for most subjects in the first cohort. According to a later genetic analysis, donors in an Asian-associated ancestry cluster had fewer N-insertions in productive TCRs than the approximately 630-donor mean. In a later analysis, around 17,000 TCR beta sequences were associated with specific HLA alleles at a false discovery rate of 0.05. According to a later analysis, TCR association rates differed among HLA loci, with DRB1 alleles showing the most associated TCRs and HLA-C alleles showing the fewest. Correlated functional status among segregating V segments might reflect linkage disequilibrium, but an unknown experimental factor could not be ruled out. In the study, about 150 TCR beta chains were listed as associated with cytomegalovirus. Because counts were too low, around 18 rarely observed V segments, including chromosome 9 orphons, were left out of the earlier analysis of a few hundred of the donors. A group of highly shared sequence variants was considered likely to be a technical artifact of the sequencing pipeline. In both the original and validation cohorts, the classifier was reported to diagnose cytomegalovirus status with high specificity and sensitivity. The only immune exposure information available for the cohort was CMV serostatus. Three of the identified cytomegalovirus-associated TCR beta chains were confirmed in vitro to be specific for cytomegalovirus antigens. Broadly in line with IMGT annotations, most TCR beta V segments showed up in productive rearrangements about 90% or about 30% of the time in an earlier analysis of several hundred of the donors. A later genetic analysis associated a missense DCLRE1C variant with V-gene and J-gene trimming of TCR beta chains, and an independent cohort replicated the association. Compared with equally common non-associated chains, HLA-associated TCR beta chains in a later analysis were more clonally expanded and had lower generation probabilities.

Preparation of the library involved the immunoSEQ multiplex PCR assay. For the multiplex PCR, a mixture combining 60 forward primers for TCR Vbeta segments and 13 reverse primers for TCR Jbeta segments was used. The CDR3 region of rearranged TCR beta genes was amplified from genomic DNA by a multiplex PCR assay. The Illumina HiSeq System was used to sequence the amplified TCR beta libraries as 87-base-pair reads. On the study's bioinformatics: A later analysis counted about 80 million unique TCR beta chains across the roughly 700 repertoires, and some 11 million of these chains were shared by at least two donors. Raw reads were error-corrected and collapsed into unique sequences by a nearest-neighbor algorithm in which closely related sequences were merged to remove PCR and sequencing errors. V, D and J gene segments were assigned by aligning CDR3 sequences to IMGT reference sequences. For a sequence to be retained, a match of at least six nucleotides to both a V gene segment and a J gene segment was required. A rearrangement was called productive if the CDR3 had no stop codons and remained in frame with V and J, and every other rearrangement was called non-productive. CDR3 was defined according to IMGT convention as the region running from the second conserved V-encoded cysteine to the conserved J-encoded phenylalanine. Sequences without an unambiguous match to a single V gene segment were excluded from the earlier analysis of about 640 of the donors. An earlier analysis of 500 to 600 of the donors classified V segments as functional when productive rearrangements were above 56.7% and as segregating when the standard deviation between donors was above 5%. A statistical classification framework was built to diagnose cytomegalovirus status from the catalog of TCR beta chain sequences. In a later analysis, TCR nucleotide sequences were compared against IMGT/GENE-DB human TR gene sequences so that V and J genes could be assigned. Using the TCRdist pipeline, a later analysis assigned CDR3 sequences along with most-parsimonious VDJ recombination scenarios. In a later analysis, each TCR beta chain was defined by its CDR3 amino acid sequence together with its V-gene family, and reads lacking a unique V-gene family were excluded. In a later analysis, fewer than 650 highly shared, low-generation-probability nucleotide sequences were removed to address suspected cross-contamination and a sequencing artifact. In a later analysis, a clonal expansion index was calculated for each public chain from normalized within-repertoire ranks of inferred template counts. In a later analysis, generation probabilities were computed with a VDJ recombination model fitted to out-of-frame rearrangements, and the resulting probabilities were checked against IGoR. In a later analysis, TCR-TCR, TCR-HLA and TCR-CMV co-occurrence was scored with hypergeometric tests, and a repertoire-size bias correction was applied to TCR pairs. In a later analysis, false discovery rates were estimated by permuting HLA or CMV assignments 20 times. In a later analysis, co-occurring TCRs were grouped with DBSCAN, and TCRdist sequence similarity was added when clustering was performed within HLA-allele-positive subsets. Co-occurrence clustering excluded repertoires with fewer than 30,000 or more than 120,000 public chains, plus five with anomalous nucleotide sharing. TCRdb holds this immuneACCESS table with in-frame rearrangements only. Some clones are missing; in checked studies, unresolved V genes explain under half, and the rest has no known cause. V and J calls plus clone size are reproduced from that table; the DNA served to infer D and trimming. Across this sample there are roughly 80,000 clones, with about three quarters seen only once. The ten biggest clones cover approximately 3% of the sample.

The cohort consisted of 666 healthy bone marrow donors. All cohort members were sampled while nominally healthy, although unrecorded immune exposures were likely present. The donor tested CMV seropositive, placing the donor among the approximately 310 seropositive members of the cohort. Each donor provided a peripheral blood sample, and peripheral blood mononuclear cells were used for TCR beta sequencing. Genomic DNA was extracted from the blood cell samples with the Qiagen DNeasy Blood Extraction Kit. The chain joins TRBV7-8 to TRBJ2-1; TRBD2 aligns with 7 central bases. This TCR derives from a man aged 45-65 years in good health and CMV-seropositive. The sample taken for sequencing was PBMCs. The DNA sequence is given as TGTGCCAGTAGGATTGCGGGAGCCTACAATGAGCAGTTCTTC. Its product reads: CASRIAGAYNEQFF.